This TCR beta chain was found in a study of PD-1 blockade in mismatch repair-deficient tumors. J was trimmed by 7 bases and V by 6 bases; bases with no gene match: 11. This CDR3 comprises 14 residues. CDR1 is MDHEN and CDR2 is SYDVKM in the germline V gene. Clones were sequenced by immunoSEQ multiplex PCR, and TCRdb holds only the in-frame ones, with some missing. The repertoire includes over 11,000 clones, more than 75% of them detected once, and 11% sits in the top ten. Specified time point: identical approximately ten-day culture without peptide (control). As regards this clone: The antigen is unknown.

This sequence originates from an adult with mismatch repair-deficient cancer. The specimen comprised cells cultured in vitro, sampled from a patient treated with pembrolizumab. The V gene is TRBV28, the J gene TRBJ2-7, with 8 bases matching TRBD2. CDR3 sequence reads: CASSLPREGREQYF. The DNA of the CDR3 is TGTGCCAGCAGCCTCCCCCGGGAGGGTCGGGAGCAGTACTTC.